This TCR beta chain was found in a study of blood T cell repertoires in COVID-19. Study-wide background: Spain, Italy and the United States supplied samples that represented acute and convalescent COVID-19.

Generated by immunoSEQ multiplex PCR, the TCRdb table keeps only in-frame clones and is missing some. The table lists about 350,000 clones, 88% of them singletons. The length of the CDR3 is 14 residues. The TCR comes from a woman aged 25-40 years who had been exposed to COVID-19. The rearrangement joins TRBV21-1 to TRBJ2-1; no check of the table's D call, TRBD2, against the DNA was made. TRBV21-1 is a listed pseudogene. The material sequenced was PBMCs or T cells enriched from blood (not recorded which). The CDR3 coding sequence is TGTGCCAGCAGCAAAGGGGGGGAAGTTGGTGTGCAGTTCTTC. Translation: CASSKGGEVGVQFF.